A selection of T cell receptor beta chains follows, all from one sample in a study of blood T cell repertoires in COVID-19. Measured with immunoSEQ multiplex PCR; TCRdb has only the in-frame clones, and not every one. The sample yields 280,000 or so clones, around 89% seen once. Material for sequencing was PBMCs or T cells enriched from blood (not recorded which). Receptor source: a woman younger than 35 with acute COVID-19. Both conserved end residues are part of each CDR3. The order of the fields is V gene, clone size, D gene, J gene, CDR3 protein, CDR3 DNA. The D gene is left open where the match is weak. The size of a clone is reported for some rows only, either as once, few or many, or as a class for expanded clones.

TRBV7-8,once,TRBD1,TRBJ1-4,CASSPDRGLEKLFF,TGTGCCAGCAGCCCCGACAGGGGTTTAGAAAAACTGTTTTTT
TRBV19,-,-,TRBJ2-7,CASSIGFGAPYEQYF,TGTGCCAGTAGTATAGGATTTGGGGCTCCCTACGAGCAGTACTTC
TRBV2,-,-,TRBJ2-2,CASSGEANTGELFF,TGTGCCAGCAGTGGAGAAGCAAACACCGGGGAGCTGTTTTTT
TRBV13,-,TRBD1,TRBJ2-1,CASSPTGGYYNEQFF,TGTGCCAGCAGCCCGACAGGGGGTTACTACAATGAGCAGTTCTTC
TRBV12-5,once,-,TRBJ1-5,CASGLNNSAGQPQHF,TGTGCTAGTGGTTTGAACAATTCCGCGGGTCAGCCCCAGCATTTT
TRBV5-4,-,-,TRBJ2-7,CASSLKLGLALYEQYF,TGTGCCAGCAGCTTAAAGTTGGGCCTAGCCCTCTACGAGCAGTACTTC
TRBV14,once,-,TRBJ2-2,CASSPERRTGELFF,TGTGCCAGCAGCCCTGAACGCAGGACCGGGGAGCTGTTTTTT
TRBV11-2,-,-,TRBJ2-7,CASSFWGQNYEQYF,TGTGCCAGCAGCTTCTGGGGACAAAACTACGAGCAGTACTTC
TRBV21-1,-,-,TRBJ1-4,CASRQGATNEKLFF,TGTGCCAGCAGACAGGGGGCAACTAATGAAAAACTGTTTTTT
TRBV14,-,-,TRBJ2-1,CASSLFSSYNEQFF,TGTGCCAGCAGCCTTTTCTCTAGCTACAATGAGCAGTTCTTC
TRBV4-2,-,-,TRBJ2-2,CASSPLLTNTGELFF,TGTGCCAGCAGCCCACTACTTACGAACACCGGGGAGCTGTTTTTT
TRBV11-3,-,-,TRBJ2-1,CASSRQPTGNNEQFF,TGTGCCAGCAGCCGGCAGCCGACAGGAAACAATGAGCAGTTCTTC
TRBV4-3,-,-,TRBJ1-3,CASSPETEAGNTIYF,TGCGCCAGCAGCCCAGAGACAGAAGCTGGAAACACCATATATTTT
TRBV19,-,-,TRBJ1-5,CASSISRAHSNQPQHF,TGTGCCAGTAGTATTTCCAGGGCCCATAGCAATCAGCCCCAGCATTTT
TRBV12-5,-,TRBD1,TRBJ2-1,CASGLMGQGTSNEQFF,TGTGCTAGTGGTTTGATGGGACAGGGGACCTCCAATGAGCAGTTCTTC
TRBV5-1,few,-,TRBJ1-2,CASSLDRNSYTF,TGCGCCAGCAGCTTGGACAGGAACAGCTACACCTTC
TRBV7-2,-,-,TRBJ1-5,CASSLGRRSNQPQHF,TGTGCCAGCAGCTTAGGTCGCAGATCCAATCAGCCCCAGCATTTT
TRBV5-1,few,TRBD2,TRBJ2-1,CASSYPETSGKFF,TGCGCCAGCAGCTACCCTGAGACTAGCGGGAAGTTCTTC
TRBV28,-,TRBD1,TRBJ2-7,CASSAQGTVYEQYF,TGTGCCAGCAGTGCCCAGGGGACAGTCTACGAGCAGTACTTC
TRBV5-4,once,-,TRBJ1-4,CASSQSGWANEKLFF,TGTGCCAGCAGTCAATCAGGGTGGGCTAATGAAAAACTGTTTTTT
TRBV29-1,-,-,TRBJ1-1,CSAERGGIEAFF,TGCAGCGCGGAGAGGGGAGGGATTGAAGCTTTCTTT
TRBV6-5,-,-,TRBJ1-5,CASSYRVVSNQPQHF,TGTGCCAGCAGTTACCGGGTAGTTAGCAATCAGCCCCAGCATTTT
TRBV7-2,-,TRBD1,TRBJ2-7,CASSSRTGGYEQYF,TGTGCCAGCAGCTCAAGGACAGGGGGCTACGAGCAGTACTTC
TRBV4-1,-,-,TRBJ1-4,CASSLLLLTNEKLFF,TGCGCCAGCAGCCTCCTTCTCCTAACTAATGAAAAACTGTTTTTT
TRBV12-3/TRBV12-4,-,-,TRBJ2-3,CASSRRTDTQYF,TGTGCCAGCAGTAGGAGGACAGATACGCAGTATTTT
TRBV28,-,TRBD1,TRBJ1-1,CASRRQGLRTSTEAFF,TGTGCCAGCAGAAGACAGGGGCTTAGAACGAGCACTGAAGCTTTCTTT
TRBV15,-,-,TRBJ2-7,CATSRGGDSYEQYF,TGTGCCACCAGCAGAGGGGGAGACTCCTACGAGCAGTACTTC
TRBV5-1,-,TRBD1,TRBJ2-7,CASSPTAGTGWYEQYF,TGCGCCAGCAGCCCCACGGCTGGGACAGGGTGGTACGAGCAGTACTTC
TRBV28,-,TRBD1,TRBJ2-2,CASSLGDRNTGELFF,TGTGCCAGCAGTTTAGGGGACAGGAACACCGGGGAGCTGTTTTTT
TRBV29-1,-,-,TRBJ2-1,CSEGGGLSNEQFF,TGCAGCGAGGGCGGGGGCCTGAGCAATGAGCAGTTCTTC
TRBV7-2,-,-,TRBJ2-5,CASSLAGRGETQYF,TGTGCCAGCAGCTTAGCGGGGCGTGGGGAGACCCAGTACTTC
TRBV5-1,few,TRBD1,TRBJ1-2,CASSPGQANYGYTF,TGCGCCAGCAGCCCAGGACAGGCTAACTATGGCTACACCTTC
TRBV28,-,TRBD2,TRBJ2-3,CASSFGGASGTDTQYF,TGTGCCAGCAGTTTCGGGGGGGCTAGCGGCACAGATACGCAGTATTTT
TRBV9,once,-,TRBJ1-3,CASSGWGQGKPGNTIYF,TGTGCCAGCAGCGGATGGGGGCAGGGCAAACCTGGAAACACCATATATTTT
TRBV5-4,-,TRBD2,TRBJ2-3,CASGHRRGGSSDTQYF,TGTGCCAGCGGGCACAGGAGGGGCGGGAGCTCAGATACGCAGTATTTT
TRBV6-6,-,-,TRBJ2-1,CASSYSVAETYNEQFF,TGTGCCAGCAGTTACTCGGTTGCGGAAACCTACAATGAGCAGTTCTTC
TRBV18,-,TRBD1,TRBJ1-5,CASSPTQGFQPQHF,TGTGCCAGCTCACCAACACAGGGGTTTCAGCCCCAGCATTTT
TRBV7-9,many,-,TRBJ2-5,CASSQNFESQYF,TGTGCCAGCAGCCAAAATTTCGAGTCCCAGTACTTC
TRBV7-8,-,-,TRBJ1-5,CASSPGGSNQPQHF,TGTGCCAGCAGCCCCGGGGGGAGCAATCAGCCCCAGCATTTT
TRBV7-8,-,TRBD2,TRBJ2-2,CASRDWTSGRTKTRRNTGELFF,TGTGCCAGCAGAGATTGGACTAGCGGGAGGACCAAGACAAGAAGAAACACCGGGGAGCTGTTTTTT